Sequencing of this T cell receptor (beta chain) was carried out in a study of type 1 and type 2 diabetes patients. The junction had 8 bases not matched to a gene; V was cut back by 0 bases and J by 8 bases. The germline CDR1 and CDR2 sequences are MDHEN and SYDVKM. This CDR3 is built from 16 residues. The PCR template was genomic DNA. Multiplex PCR with 30 forward and 13 reverse primers amplified the TCR beta CDR3. TCRdb recomputed calls from the multiplex PCR reads with MiXCR, one row per CDR3 protein. The table has under 300,000 distinct CDR3 sequences, 47% seen once. Study-wide results and limits: Type 2 diabetes and control samples shared highly correlated V and J usage, averaging roughly 0.97.

Notes on this clonotype: Its antigen is as yet unknown.

The receptor was isolated from a man aged 18 to 30 with type 2 diabetes. The source material was peripheral blood mononuclear cells (PBMCs). V gene TRBV28 combines with J gene TRBJ2-3; 10 positions match TRBD1. CDR3 protein: CASSLCLGTGDCTQYF. Here the CDR3 DNA reads TGTGCCAGCAGTTTATGCCTGGGGACAGGGGACTGTACGCAGTATTTT.